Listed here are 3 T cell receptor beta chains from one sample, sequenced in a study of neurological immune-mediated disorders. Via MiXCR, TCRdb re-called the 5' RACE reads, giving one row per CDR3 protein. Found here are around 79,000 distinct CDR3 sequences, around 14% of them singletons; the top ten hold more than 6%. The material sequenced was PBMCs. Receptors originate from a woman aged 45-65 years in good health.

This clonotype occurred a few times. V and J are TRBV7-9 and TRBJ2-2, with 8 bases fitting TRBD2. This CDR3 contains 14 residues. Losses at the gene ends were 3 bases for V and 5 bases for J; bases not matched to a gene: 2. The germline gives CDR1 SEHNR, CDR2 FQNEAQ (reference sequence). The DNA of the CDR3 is TGTGCCAGCAGCTTCTCGGGGGGGACCGGGGAGCTGTTTTTT. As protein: CASSFSGGTGELFF.

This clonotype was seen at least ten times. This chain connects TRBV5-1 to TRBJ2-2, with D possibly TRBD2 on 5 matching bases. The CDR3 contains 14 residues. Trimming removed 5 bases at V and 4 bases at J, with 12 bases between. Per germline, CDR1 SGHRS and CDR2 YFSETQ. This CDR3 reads CASSLEAATGELFF. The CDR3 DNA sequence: TGCGCCAGCAGTCTGGAAGCGGCCACCGGGGAGCTGTTTTTT.

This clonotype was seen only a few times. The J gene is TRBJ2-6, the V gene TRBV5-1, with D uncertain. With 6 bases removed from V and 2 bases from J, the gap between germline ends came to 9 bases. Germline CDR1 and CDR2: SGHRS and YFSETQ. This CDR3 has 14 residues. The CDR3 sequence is CASIQNPGANVLTF. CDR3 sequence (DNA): TGCGCCAGCATACAGAACCCTGGGGCCAACGTCCTGACTTTC.